This T cell receptor (beta chain) originates from a study of CD8 T cells in ankylosing spondylitis. It was by quantitative 5'-RACE with molecular barcodes that TCR beta libraries were made. Each CDR3 protein gets one entry after TCRdb re-called the 5' RACE reads with MiXCR. This sample has a few hundred thousand distinct CDR3 sequences; 18% occur once, and the top ten carry around 30%. Findings and caveats of the study: For ankylosing spondylitis blood, a TCR beta motif of seven to nine highly homologous variants appeared characteristic.

This clonotype has a handful of counts. What it recognizes is unknown. Trimming removed 3 bases at V and 0 bases at J, with 2 bases between. Germline V gene sequence: CDR1 ENHRY, CDR2 SYGVKD. This CDR3 has 12 residues. This TCR was recovered from a male donor with ankylosing spondylitis or in good health (not recorded which). Sequencing was carried out using blood, either unsorted or a sorted T cell fraction (not recorded which). The V and J genes are TRBV10-3 and TRBJ1-1; no firm D call. DNA for the CDR3: TGTGCCATCAGTGAACTGAACACTGAAGCTTTCTTT. The encoded protein is CAISELNTEAFF.